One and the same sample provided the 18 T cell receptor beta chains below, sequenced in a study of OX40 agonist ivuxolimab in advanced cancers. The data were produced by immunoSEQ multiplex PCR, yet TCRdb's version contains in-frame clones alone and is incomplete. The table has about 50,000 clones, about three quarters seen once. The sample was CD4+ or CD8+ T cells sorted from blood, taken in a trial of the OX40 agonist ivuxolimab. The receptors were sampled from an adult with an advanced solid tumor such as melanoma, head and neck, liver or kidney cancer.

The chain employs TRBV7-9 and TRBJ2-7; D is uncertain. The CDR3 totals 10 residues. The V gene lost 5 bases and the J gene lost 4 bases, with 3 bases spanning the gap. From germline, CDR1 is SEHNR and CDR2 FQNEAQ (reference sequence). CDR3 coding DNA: TGTGCCAGCAGCAATTACGAGCAGTACTTC. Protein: CASSNYEQYF.

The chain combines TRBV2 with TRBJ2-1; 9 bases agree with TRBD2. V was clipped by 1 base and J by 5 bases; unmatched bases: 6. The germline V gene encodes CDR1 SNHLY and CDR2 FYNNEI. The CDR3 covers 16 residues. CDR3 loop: CASSEDSGSGNNEQFF. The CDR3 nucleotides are TGTGCCAGCAGTGAAGATAGCGGGAGTGGTAACAATGAGCAGTTCTTC.

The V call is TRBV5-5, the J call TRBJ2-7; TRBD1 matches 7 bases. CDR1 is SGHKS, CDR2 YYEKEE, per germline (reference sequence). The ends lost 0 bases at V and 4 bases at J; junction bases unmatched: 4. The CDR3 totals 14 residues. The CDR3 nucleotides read TGTGCCAGCAGCTTGGCCATGACAGGGTACGAGCAGTACTTC. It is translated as CASSLAMTGYEQYF.

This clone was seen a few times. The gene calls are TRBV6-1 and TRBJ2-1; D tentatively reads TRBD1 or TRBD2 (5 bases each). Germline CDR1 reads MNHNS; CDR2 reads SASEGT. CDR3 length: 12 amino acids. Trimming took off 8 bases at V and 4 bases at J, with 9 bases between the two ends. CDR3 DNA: TGTGCCAGCGGGACGGAATACAATGAGCAGTTCTTC. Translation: CASGTEYNEQFF.

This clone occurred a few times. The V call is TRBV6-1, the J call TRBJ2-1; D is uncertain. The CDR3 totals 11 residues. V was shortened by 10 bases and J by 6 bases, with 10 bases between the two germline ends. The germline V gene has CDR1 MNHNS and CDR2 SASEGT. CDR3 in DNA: TGTGCCATCGGTGGTTTCAATGAGCAGTTCTTC. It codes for CAIGGFNEQFF.

CDR3 coding DNA: TGTGCCAGCAGTGAAAGGGCAGGAGATACGCAGTATTTT. Protein sequence: CASSERAGDTQYF. J is TRBJ2-3 and V is TRBV6-1; no definite D call. V lost 2 bases and J lost 5, with 8 bases in between. This CDR3 comprises 13 residues. Per the germline V gene, CDR1 is MNHNS and CDR2 is SASEGT.

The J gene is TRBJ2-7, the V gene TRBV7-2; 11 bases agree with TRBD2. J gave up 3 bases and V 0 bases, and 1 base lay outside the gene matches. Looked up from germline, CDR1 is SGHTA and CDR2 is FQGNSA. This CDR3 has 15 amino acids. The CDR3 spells CASSLAGLADYEQYF. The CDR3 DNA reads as TGTGCCAGCAGCTTAGCGGGACTAGCGGACTACGAGCAGTACTTC.

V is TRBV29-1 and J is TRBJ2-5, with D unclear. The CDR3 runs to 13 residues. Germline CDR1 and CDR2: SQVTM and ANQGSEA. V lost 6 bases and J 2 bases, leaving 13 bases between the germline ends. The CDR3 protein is CSVYRGLQETQYF. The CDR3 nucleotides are TGCAGCGTCTACCGCGGCCTTCAAGAGACCCAGTACTTC.

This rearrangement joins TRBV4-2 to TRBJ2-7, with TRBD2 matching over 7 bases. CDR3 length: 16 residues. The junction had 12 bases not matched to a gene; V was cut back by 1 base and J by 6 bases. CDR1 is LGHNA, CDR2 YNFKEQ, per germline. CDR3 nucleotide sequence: TGTGCCAGCAGCCAAGGGTTAGCATCTCAGCGGGGCGAGCAGTACTTC. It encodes CASSQGLASQRGEQYF.

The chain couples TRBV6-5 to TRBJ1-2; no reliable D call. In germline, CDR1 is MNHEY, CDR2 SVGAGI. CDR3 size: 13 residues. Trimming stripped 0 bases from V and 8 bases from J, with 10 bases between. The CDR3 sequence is CASSYSGLAGYTF. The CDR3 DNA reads TGTGCCAGCAGTTACTCGGGGTTAGCCGGCTACACCTTC.

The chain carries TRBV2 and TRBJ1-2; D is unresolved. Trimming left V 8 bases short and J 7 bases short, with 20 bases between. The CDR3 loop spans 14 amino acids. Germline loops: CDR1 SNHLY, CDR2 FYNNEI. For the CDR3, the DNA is TGTGCCAGCCGTAAAGAACAGTGGTATAGTGGCTACACCTTC. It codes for CASRKEQWYSGYTF.

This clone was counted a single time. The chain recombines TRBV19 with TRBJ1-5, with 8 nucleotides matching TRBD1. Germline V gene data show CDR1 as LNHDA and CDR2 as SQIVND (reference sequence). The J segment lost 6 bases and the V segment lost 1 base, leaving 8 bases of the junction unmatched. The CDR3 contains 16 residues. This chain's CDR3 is CASSIVTGGRPQPQHF. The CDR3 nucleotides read TGTGCCAGTAGTATAGTTACAGGGGGACGCCCTCAGCCCCAGCATTTT.

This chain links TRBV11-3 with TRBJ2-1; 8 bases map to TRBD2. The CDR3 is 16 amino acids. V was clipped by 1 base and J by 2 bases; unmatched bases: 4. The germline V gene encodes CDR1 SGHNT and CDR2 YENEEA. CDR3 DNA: TGTGCCAGCAGCTTAGTCTTAGCGGGGCCCTACAATGAGCAGTTCTTC. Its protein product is CASSLVLAGPYNEQFF.

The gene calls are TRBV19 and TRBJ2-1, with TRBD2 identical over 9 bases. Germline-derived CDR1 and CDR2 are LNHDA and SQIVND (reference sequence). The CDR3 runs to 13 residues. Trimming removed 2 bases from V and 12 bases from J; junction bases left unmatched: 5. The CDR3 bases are TGTGCCAGTAGTATACTAGCGGGACAAGGGCAGTTCTTC. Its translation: CASSILAGQGQFF. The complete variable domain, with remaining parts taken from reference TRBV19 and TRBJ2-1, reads DGGITQSPKYLFRKEGQNVTLSCEQNLNHDAMYWYRQDPGQGLRLIYYSQIVNDFQKGDIAEGYSVSREKKESFPLTVTSAQKNPTAFYLCASSILAGQGQFFGPGTRLTVL.

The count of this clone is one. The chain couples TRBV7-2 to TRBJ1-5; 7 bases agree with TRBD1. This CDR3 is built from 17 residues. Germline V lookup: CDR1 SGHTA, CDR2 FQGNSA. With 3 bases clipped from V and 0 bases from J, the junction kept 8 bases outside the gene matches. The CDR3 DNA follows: TGTGCCAGCAGCTTTCCGTTCACAGGGGATAGCAATCAGCCCCAGCATTTT. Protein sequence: CASSFPFTGDSNQPQHF.

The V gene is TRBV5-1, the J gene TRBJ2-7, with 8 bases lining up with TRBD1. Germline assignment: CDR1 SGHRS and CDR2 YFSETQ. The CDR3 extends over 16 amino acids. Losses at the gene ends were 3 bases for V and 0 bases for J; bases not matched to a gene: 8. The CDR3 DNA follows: TGCGCCAGCAGCTCTCCTTGGGACAGGACCTCCTACGAGCAGTACTTC. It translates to CASSSPWDRTSYEQYF.

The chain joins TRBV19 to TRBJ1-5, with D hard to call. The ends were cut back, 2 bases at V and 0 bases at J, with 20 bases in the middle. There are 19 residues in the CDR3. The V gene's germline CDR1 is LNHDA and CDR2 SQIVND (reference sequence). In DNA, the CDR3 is TGTGCCAGTAGTATATCGGGCCAGCTCACCGTCTATAGCAATCAGCCCCAGCATTTT. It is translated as CASSISGQLTVYSNQPQHF. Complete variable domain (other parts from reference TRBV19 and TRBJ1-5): DGGITQSPKYLFRKEGQNVTLSCEQNLNHDAMYWYRQDPGQGLRLIYYSQIVNDFQKGDIAEGYSVSREKKESFPLTVTSAQKNPTAFYLCASSISGQLTVYSNQPQHFGDGTRLSIL.

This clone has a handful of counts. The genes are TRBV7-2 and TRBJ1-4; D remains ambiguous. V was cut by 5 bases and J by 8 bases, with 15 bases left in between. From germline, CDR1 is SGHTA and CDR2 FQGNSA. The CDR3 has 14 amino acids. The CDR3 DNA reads TGTGCCAGCAGCCTAGGGTCTGCTGGGGAAAAACTGTTTTTT. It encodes CASSLGSAGEKLFF.